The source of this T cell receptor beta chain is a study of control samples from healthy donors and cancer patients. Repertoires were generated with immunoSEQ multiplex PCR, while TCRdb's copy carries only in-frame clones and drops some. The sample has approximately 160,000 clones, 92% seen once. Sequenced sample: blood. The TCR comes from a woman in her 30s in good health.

As DNA, the CDR3 is TGTGCCAGCAGGAGCGGCTCCTACGAGCAGTACTTC. Amino acids: CASRSGSYEQYF. The chain carries TRBV28 and TRBJ2-7; tentative D call: TRBD2 (5 bases). Germline V CDR1 and CDR2: MDHEN, SYDVKM. This CDR3 contains 12 residues. Trimming removed 6 bases from V and 0 bases from J, with 6 bases in between.